This T cell receptor (beta chain) emerged from a study of cytomegalovirus exposure and HLA in healthy donors. Study-level information: A data release that came early held roughly 90 million unique TCRs from HLA-typed donors.

Study observations and caveats: Because they were indistinguishable, some V segments, including TRBV6-2 and TRBV6-3, were excluded. Follow-up analysis later connected one missense variant in DCLRE1C with trimming of TCR beta V- and J-genes.

Trimming cost V 5 bases and J 10 bases, with 17 bases left between them. Germline V gene sequence: CDR1 SEHNR, CDR2 FQNEAQ (reference sequence). This CDR3 region has 13 residues. This PCR relied on a set of 60 Vbeta primers and 13 Jbeta primers. The data were produced by immunoSEQ multiplex PCR, yet TCRdb's version contains in-frame clones alone and is incomplete. This listing includes about 140,000 clones. Donors were ostensibly healthy at sampling, although undocumented immune exposures were probable. Concerning this clone itself: The antigen is not known.

The chain uses TRBV7-9 and TRBJ1-1; the D gene is possibly TRBD1 (6 bases). This clonotype was sampled from a male donor in good health and CMV-seronegative. Input material: PBMCs. The CDR3 DNA follows: TGTGCCAGCAGCCCCGACGGGGGGCTCCGAGCTTTCTTT. Encoded protein: CASSPDGGLRAFF.